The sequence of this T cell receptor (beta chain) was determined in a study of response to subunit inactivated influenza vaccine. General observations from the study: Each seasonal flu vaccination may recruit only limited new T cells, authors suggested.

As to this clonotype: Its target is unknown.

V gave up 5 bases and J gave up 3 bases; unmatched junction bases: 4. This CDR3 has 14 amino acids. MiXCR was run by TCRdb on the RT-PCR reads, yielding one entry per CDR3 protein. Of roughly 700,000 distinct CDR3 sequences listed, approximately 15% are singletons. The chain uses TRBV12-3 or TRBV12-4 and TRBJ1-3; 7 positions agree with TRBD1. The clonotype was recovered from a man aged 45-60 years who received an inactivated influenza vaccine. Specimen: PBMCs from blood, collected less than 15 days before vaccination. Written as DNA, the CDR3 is TGTGCCAGCAGTCGAACAGGGGATGGAAACACCATATATTTT. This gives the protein CASSRTGDGNTIYF.